The entry below describes one T cell receptor (beta chain). The antigen is undetermined. This sample is part of a study of cytomegalovirus exposure and HLA in healthy donors. Findings and caveats of the study: Prediction of most subjects' HLA-A and HLA-B alleles by TCR beta sequences was reportedly accurate.

Both 60 Vbeta primers and 13 Jbeta primers went into the PCR. This table comes from immunoSEQ multiplex PCR, and its TCRdb copy is limited to in-frame clones, with some not included. There are about 150,000 clones in the sample; approximately 80% occur only once, and approximately 2.1% lies in the top ten. Trimming took 6 bases from V and 5 from J, leaving 16 bases between them. This CDR3 has 15 residues. Germline values: CDR1 LNHDA, CDR2 SQIVND (reference sequence). V and J are TRBV19 and TRBJ1-4; D may be TRBD1 (5 bases). The sample was PBMCs. This TCR derives from a man aged 25 to 40 in good health and CMV-seronegative. The CDR3 nucleotides read TGTGCCAGTAGGCAATCGGCAGGGTGGAATGAAAAACTGTTTTTT. It encodes CASRQSAGWNEKLFF.